Listed below are T cell receptor beta chains from one sample, sequenced in a study of T cell responses to AZD1222 COVID-19 vaccine. Here immunoSEQ multiplex PCR was the method, and the copy in TCRdb shows in-frame clones only, minus some. The table records about 160,000 clones, around nine tenths of them present only once. Sequenced material: peripheral blood, taken on day 0 of AZD1222 vaccination. These receptors came from an adult in good health. Each CDR3 is given without its conserved first and last residue.

j_gene: TRBJ1-1
v_gene: TRBV11-2
CDR3aa: ASSLDGVGGTEAF

j_gene: TRBJ2-5
v_gene: TRBV18
CDR3aa: ASSPGSGTSEETQY

j_gene: TRBJ1-2
v_gene: TRBV7-2
CDR3aa: ASSSTGTPNYGYT

j_gene: TRBJ1-2
v_gene: TRBV7-9
CDR3aa: ASSPTHESYGYT

j_gene: TRBJ2-2
v_gene: TRBV7-6
CDR3aa: ASSLAHNRVHQLF

j_gene: TRBJ2-1
v_gene: TRBV7-2
CDR3aa: ASSLVAALHRGEQF

j_gene: TRBJ2-7
v_gene: TRBV27
CDR3aa: ASTPRRAGVFLEQY

j_gene: TRBJ2-7
v_gene: TRBV7-6
CDR3aa: ASSRSPQVPEQY

j_gene: TRBJ1-5
v_gene: TRBV10-3
CDR3aa: AISELGQGGKPQH

j_gene: TRBJ1-2
v_gene: TRBV9
CDR3aa: ASSVGGVNYGYT

j_gene: TRBJ1-1
v_gene: TRBV11-2
CDR3aa: ASRWGGADLNTEAF

j_gene: TRBJ2-7
v_gene: TRBV7-8
CDR3aa: ASRQSGEYYEQY

j_gene: TRBJ1-1
v_gene: TRBV6-5
CDR3aa: ASSYSTGAARTEAF

j_gene: TRBJ1-1
v_gene: TRBV3-1/TRBV3-2
CDR3aa: ASSPPTGGSTEAF

j_gene: TRBJ2-2
v_gene: TRBV6-5
CDR3aa: ASSQGFNTGELF

j_gene: TRBJ2-5
v_gene: TRBV6-2/TRBV6-3
CDR3aa: ASSRLAKTQY

j_gene: TRBJ1-4
v_gene: TRBV27
CDR3aa: ASSSLKPNEKLF

j_gene: TRBJ1-1
v_gene: TRBV4-1
CDR3aa: ASSQDLGPTEAF

j_gene: TRBJ1-5
v_gene: TRBV4-2
CDR3aa: ASSHDFTGARGQPQH

j_gene: TRBJ2-7
v_gene: TRBV5-1
CDR3aa: ASSPTSRLLPPYEQY

j_gene: TRBJ1-6
v_gene: TRBV14
CDR3aa: ASSQVQGLMDSPLH

j_gene: TRBJ1-1
v_gene: TRBV9
CDR3aa: ASSVGGNSNTEAF

j_gene: TRBJ1-6
v_gene: TRBV27
CDR3aa: ASSLSPPLDSLH

j_gene: TRBJ1-4
v_gene: TRBV7-9
CDR3aa: ASSFFSPRGDEKLF

j_gene: TRBJ2-1
v_gene: TRBV9
CDR3aa: ASSVGLMSGADNEQF

j_gene: TRBJ2-3
v_gene: TRBV21-1
CDR3aa: ASSHREGRRDTDTQY

j_gene: TRBJ1-1
v_gene: TRBV6-4
CDR3aa: ASSVTQQSEAF

j_gene: TRBJ1-2
v_gene: TRBV7-2
CDR3aa: ASSPRNGGKGYT

j_gene: TRBJ1-1
v_gene: TRBV7-3
CDR3aa: ASSPGGPNTEAF